Below are 32 T cell receptor beta chains sequenced from a single sample in a study of neoadjuvant nivolumab and ipilimumab in lung cancer. Data came from immunoSEQ multiplex PCR; TCRdb stores just in-frame clones and leaves some out. The table lists approximately 13,000 clones, around 70% of them singletons. The sequencing here drew on peripheral blood, taken after neoadjuvant nivolumab, alone or with ipilimumab, at or shortly before surgery. These receptors were taken from an adult with non-small cell lung cancer.

The chain links TRBV6-1 to TRBJ1-2; 7 positions agree with TRBD1. Looked up from germline, CDR1 is MNHNS and CDR2 is SASEGT. The J segment lost 7 bases and the V segment lost 2 bases, leaving 4 bases of the junction unmatched. The CDR3 length is 13 residues. CDR3 in DNA: TGTGCCAGCAGTGAATCACAGGGGACTGGCTACACCTTC. Protein sequence: CASSESQGTGYTF.

The chain links TRBV11-2 to TRBJ1-2; TRBD1 is a possible D gene (6 bases). V was trimmed by 5 bases and J by 5 bases, leaving 24 bases between them. Germline assignment: CDR1 SGHAT and CDR2 FQNNGV. This CDR3 spans 17 amino acids. The CDR3 protein is CASSQPRDRTSQYGYTF. CDR3 DNA sequence: TGTGCCAGCAGCCAACCCCGCGACAGGACTTCCCAATATGGCTACACCTTC.

The rearrangement joins TRBV18 to TRBJ1-5; no clear D. This CDR3 spans 14 amino acids. The ends were cut back, 3 bases at V and 8 bases at J, with 14 bases in the middle. The V gene's germline CDR1 is KGHSH and CDR2 LQKENI. The CDR3 reads CASSPSRPEEPQHF. CDR3 nucleotide sequence: TGTGCCAGCTCACCTTCCCGACCTGAGGAGCCCCAGCATTTT. The full variable domain, its missing parts supplied by reference TRBV18 and TRBJ1-5, is NAGVMQNPRHLVRRRGQEARLRCSPMKGHSHVYWYRQLPEEGLKFMVYLQKENIIDESGMPKERFSAEFPKEGPSILRIQQVVRGDSAAYFCASSPSRPEEPQHFGDGTRLSIL.

The chain couples TRBV25-1 to TRBJ1-3; no clear D gene. CDR1 and CDR2 from the germline V gene are MGHDK and SYGVNS. Trimming cost V 4 bases and J 6 bases, with 4 bases left between them. The CDR3 is 11 amino acids. The CDR3 is CASSGENTIYF. The CDR3 DNA reads TGTGCCAGCAGTGGCGAAAACACCATATATTTT.

This clone was seen just once. The rearrangement joins TRBV7-9 to TRBJ1-5; the match to TRBD1 covers 7 bases. Germline assignment: CDR1 SEHNR and CDR2 FQNEAQ (reference sequence). J was trimmed by 4 bases and V by 1 base; bases with no gene match: 1. The length of the CDR3 is 14 residues. The CDR3 sequence: CASSLGGQNQPQHF. Here the CDR3 DNA reads TGTGCCAGCAGCTTAGGGGGACAGAATCAGCCCCAGCATTTT.

By sample fraction, this clone is medium-sized. The chain links TRBV5-1 to TRBJ1-2; 10 nucleotides align to TRBD1. The CDR3 has 14 amino acids. V dropped 4 bases and J dropped 4; count of bases not matched to a gene: 4. Germline V CDR1 and CDR2: SGHRS, YFSETQ. CDR3 in amino acids: CASSKGQGSYGYTF. The CDR3 coding sequence is TGCGCCAGCAGCAAGGGACAGGGGAGCTATGGCTACACCTTC.

V is TRBV7-9 and J is TRBJ1-4, with 8 bases aligning to TRBD1. J was trimmed by 0 bases and V by 5 bases; bases with no gene match: 5. Germline lookup yields CDR1 SEHNR and CDR2 FQNEAQ (reference sequence). This CDR3 is built from 16 residues. CDR3 nucleotides: TGTGCCAGCAGCCCTCGACAGGGGACAACTAATGAAAAACTGTTTTTT. Protein product: CASSPRQGTTNEKLFF. The whole variable domain, remainder taken from reference TRBV7-9 and TRBJ1-4, is DTGVSQNPRHKITKRGQNVTFRCDPISEHNRLYWYRQTLGQGPEFLTYFQNEAQLEKSRLLSDRFSAERPKGSFSTLEIQRTEQGDSAMYLCASSPRQGTTNEKLFFGSGTQLSVL.

The chain combines TRBV27 with TRBJ2-5; 8 bases map to TRBD1. The CDR3 spans 17 residues. J gave up 3 bases and V 5 bases, and 14 bases lay outside the gene matches. Germline CDR1 MNHEY, CDR2 SMNVEV (reference sequence). The CDR3 reads CASSPTPDRVVEETQYF. CDR3 DNA: TGTGCCAGCAGTCCTACCCCGGACAGGGTAGTAGAAGAGACCCAGTACTTC.

The chain combines TRBV15 with TRBJ2-2; weak D call: TRBD2 (5 bases). Trimming cost V 2 bases and J 4 bases, with 14 bases left between them. Germline V gene data show CDR1 as LNHNV and CDR2 as YYDKDF (reference sequence). The CDR3 sequence is 16 residues long. The CDR3 spells CATSRSIIRGTGELFF. The CDR3 region has the DNA TGTGCCACCAGCAGATCTATAATCCGGGGCACCGGGGAGCTGTTTTTT.

The gene calls are TRBV7-2 and TRBJ1-1; 9 bases are shared with TRBD1. The germline V gene encodes CDR1 SGHTA and CDR2 FQGNSA. The J segment lost 4 bases and the V segment lost 2 bases, leaving 5 bases of the junction unmatched. CDR3 length equals 15 residues. This CDR3 is CASSLRDRAVTEAFF. CDR3 bases: TGTGCCAGCAGCTTACGGGACAGGGCGGTCACTGAAGCTTTCTTT.

The gene calls are TRBV30 and TRBJ1-5; possible D gene TRBD1, 5 bases. The V and J ends lost 3 bases and 3 bases respectively, with 12 bases between them. Germline V lookup: CDR1 GTSNPN, CDR2 SVGIG (reference sequence). This CDR3 contains 14 residues. The CDR3 nucleotides read TGTGCCTGGAGCACGACAGCCCCCAATCAGCCCCAGCATTTT. It encodes CAWSTTAPNQPQHF.

The chain has TRBV30 and TRBJ1-2; 8 nucleotides match TRBD1. The J segment lost 2 bases and the V segment lost 0 bases, leaving 5 bases of the junction unmatched. CDR1 is GTSNPN and CDR2 is SVGIG in the germline V gene (reference sequence). The CDR3 runs 15 residues. The chain's CDR3 is CAWSVQGGSNYGYTF. CDR3 sequence (DNA): TGTGCCTGGAGTGTACAGGGGGGGTCCAACTATGGCTACACCTTC. Supplemented by reference TRBV30 and TRBJ1-2, the full variable domain reads SQTIHQWPATLVQPVGSPLSLECTVEGTSNPNLYWYRQAAGRGLQLLFYSVGIGQISSEVPQNLSASRPQDRQFILSSKKLLLSDSGFYLCAWSVQGGSNYGYTFGSGTRLTVV.

The chain joins TRBV11-2 to TRBJ2-2, with 12 bases lining up with TRBD1. The ends lost 3 bases at V and 7 bases at J; junction bases unmatched: 6. This CDR3 is built from 16 residues. The germline V gene encodes CDR1 SGHAT and CDR2 FQNNGV. CDR3: CASSFAGTGGGGELFF. The CDR3 coding sequence is TGTGCCAGCAGCTTCGCCGGGACAGGGGGCGGCGGGGAGCTGTTTTTT.

There are a few counts of this clone. V usage is TRBV7-4 and J usage is TRBJ2-1; 15 bases are a match to TRBD2. CDR1 is SGHVT and CDR2 is SQSDAQ in the germline V gene. The CDR3 spans 18 residues. With V trimmed by 4 bases and J by 3 bases, 7 bases remained unmatched. The CDR3 loop is CASSSGTSGRIGYNEQFF. CDR3 coding DNA: TGTGCCAGCAGCTCGGGGACTAGCGGGAGGATCGGCTACAATGAGCAGTTCTTC.

V usage is TRBV18 and J usage is TRBJ2-4, with 9 bases that match TRBD2. The CDR3 loop spans 17 amino acids. Germline trimming cut 6 bases from V and 8 bases from J; bases unmatched to any gene: 17. In germline, CDR1 is KGHSH, CDR2 LQKENI. The CDR3 DNA is TGTGCCAGCTCGCGTACCGGGACTAGCCTCGGCGGGGACATTCAGTACTTC. The encoded protein is CASSRTGTSLGGDIQYF.

The rearrangement links TRBV27 to TRBJ1-2, with D maybe TRBD1 (5 bases). Trimming pared 5 bases from V and 1 base from J, leaving 17 bases between. Germline V gene data show CDR1 as MNHEY and CDR2 as SMNVEV (reference sequence). This CDR3 is 16 amino acids long. The CDR3 DNA reads as TGTGCCAGCAGTCCTAGGGGAGGGCTTATTAACTATGGCTACACCTTC. Translating gives CASSPRGGLINYGYTF.

The chain couples TRBV11-3 to TRBJ2-1; tentative D call: TRBD2 (6 bases). CDR3 length: 14 amino acids. Per germline, CDR1 SGHNT and CDR2 YENEEA. V lost 5 bases and J lost 0, with 8 bases in between. The CDR3: CASSPTSSYNEQFF. CDR3 sequence (DNA): TGTGCCAGCAGCCCGACTAGCTCCTACAATGAGCAGTTCTTC. The full variable domain, completed using reference TRBV11-3 and TRBJ2-1, is EAGVVQSPRYKIIEKKQPVAFWCNPISGHNTLYWYLQNLGQGPELLIRYENEEAVDDSQLPKDRFSAERLKGVDSTLKIQPAELGDSAVYLCASSPTSSYNEQFFGPGTRLTVL.

This clone was detected a few times. The chain has TRBV4-3 and TRBJ2-7, with a weak D call TRBD1 (5 bases). CDR1 LGHNA and CDR2 YSLEER come from the germline V gene. V was clipped by 5 bases and J by 0 bases, with 17 bases between them. The length of the CDR3 is 16 residues. DNA of the CDR3: TGCGCCAGCAGCGCCAGGTGGCAGGGAAGCTCCTACGAGCAGTACTTC. Amino acids: CASSARWQGSSYEQYF.

The DNA of the CDR3 is TGCGCCAGCAGCTCAGCGGTAGCGGGGTGGTATGGCTACACCTTC. This gives the protein CASSSAVAGWYGYTF. This chain joins TRBV5-1 and TRBJ1-2; no clear D gene. This CDR3 is 15 amino acids long. The V gene lost 3 bases and the J gene lost 5 bases, with 17 bases spanning the gap. The germline V gene has CDR1 SGHRS and CDR2 YFSETQ.

The chain carries TRBV5-4 and TRBJ2-2; the match to TRBD1 covers 8 bases. Germline V gene data show CDR1 as SGHNT and CDR2 as YYREEE (reference sequence). The CDR3 extends over 16 amino acids. V lost 0 bases and J lost 5; bases outside the gene matches: 6. As DNA, the CDR3 is TGTGCCAGCAGCTTGGGTACAGGGGGAAGGACCGGGGAGCTGTTTTTT. Protein product: CASSLGTGGRTGELFF.

The rearrangement joins TRBV5-1 to TRBJ1-1; 7 positions agree with TRBD1. The CDR3 covers 16 residues. The V and J ends lost 0 bases and 0 bases, in that order; junction bases with no gene match: 5. Germline V gene sequence: CDR1 SGHRS, CDR2 YFSETQ. CDR3 protein: CASSLAVGQMNTEAFF. CDR3 sequence (DNA): TGCGCCAGCAGCTTGGCGGTGGGACAGATGAACACTGAAGCTTTCTTT.

V gene TRBV9 combines with J gene TRBJ2-1; D may match TRBD1 or TRBD2 (5 bases each). CDR1 SGDLS and CDR2 YYNGEE come from the germline V gene. V lost 2 bases and J 8 bases, leaving 14 bases between the germline ends. This CDR3 region has 14 residues. CDR3 protein: CASSVSNGGDEQFF. The CDR3, as DNA: TGTGCCAGCAGCGTCTCTAATGGGGGTGATGAGCAGTTCTTC.

This rearrangement joins TRBV5-1 to TRBJ2-6; D gene unclear. The V end lost 1 base, the J end lost 0 bases, and 5 bases lay between the germline ends. The germline gives CDR1 SGHRS, CDR2 YFSETQ. This CDR3 contains 15 residues. CDR3 DNA sequence: TGCGCCAGCAGCTTGAGGCCCTCTGGGGCCAACGTCCTGACTTTC. The encoded protein is CASSLRPSGANVLTF.

This chain connects TRBV7-2 to TRBJ2-1; 15 bases align to TRBD2. The CDR3 is made up of 18 amino acids. Germline lookup yields CDR1 SGHTA and CDR2 FQGNSA. The ends lost 4 bases at V and 3 bases at J; junction bases unmatched: 7. The chain's CDR3 is CASSSGTSGRIGYNEQFF. The CDR3 region has the DNA TGTGCCAGCAGCTCGGGGACTAGCGGGAGGATCGGCTACAATGAGCAGTTCTTC. Full variable domain (missing parts from reference TRBV7-2 and TRBJ2-1): GAGVSQSPSNKVTEKGKDVELRCDPISGHTALYWYRQSLGQGLEFLIYFQGNSAPDKSGLPSDRFSAERTGGSVSTLTIQRTQQEDSAVYLCASSSGTSGRIGYNEQFFGPGTRLTVL.

The chain is built from TRBV6-5 and TRBJ2-1; 10 positions match TRBD2. V shed 4 bases and J 0 bases; nucleotides not matched to a gene: 0. The CDR3 loop spans 15 amino acids. Germline CDR1 reads MNHEY; CDR2 reads SVGAGI. The CDR3: CASSSSGSSYNEQFF. Here the CDR3 DNA reads TGTGCCAGCAGTTCTAGCGGGAGCTCCTACAATGAGCAGTTCTTC.

This chain connects TRBV7-9 to TRBJ2-1; D gene uncertain. V was shortened by 1 base and J by 9 bases, with 10 bases between the two germline ends. CDR3 length: 13 residues. Germline CDR1 is SEHNR and CDR2 is FQNEAQ (reference sequence). CDR3 in DNA: TGTGCCAGCAGCTTAGAATCGGCCACTGAGCAGTTCTTC. Amino acid sequence: CASSLESATEQFF. The complete variable domain, with remaining parts taken from reference TRBV7-9 and TRBJ2-1, reads DTGVSQNPRHKITKRGQNVTFRCDPISEHNRLYWYRQTLGQGPEFLTYFQNEAQLEKSRLLSDRFSAERPKGSFSTLEIQRTEQGDSAMYLCASSLESATEQFFGPGTRLTVL.

The V gene is TRBV6-1, the J gene TRBJ2-2, with D perhaps given as TRBD1 or TRBD2 (5 bases each). Germline V gene data show CDR1 as MNHNS and CDR2 as SASEGT. The length of the CDR3 is 15 residues. V shed 5 bases and J shed 5 bases, with 15 bases lying between them. CDR3 in DNA: TGTGCCAGCAGTTTTACCGGGACCCTAACCGGGGAGCTGTTTTTT. Residues: CASSFTGTLTGELFF.

This sequence joins TRBV7-9 and TRBJ1-1; no reliable D call. Germline V gene sequence: CDR1 SEHNR, CDR2 FQNEAQ (reference sequence). Between the trimmed V and J ends, which lost 4 bases and 1 base, there was a span of 7 bases. The CDR3 consists of 13 residues. CDR3 in DNA: TGTGCCAGCAGCTCTCAGGAGAACACTGAAGCTTTCTTT. Its protein product is CASSSQENTEAFF.

This clone showed up just a few times. The gene calls are TRBV4-3 and TRBJ2-2; D tentatively fits TRBD1 or TRBD2 (5 bases each). The CDR3 totals 15 residues. The V end lost 5 bases, the J end lost 0 bases, and 10 bases lay between the germline ends. Looked up from germline, CDR1 is LGHNA and CDR2 is YSLEER. For the CDR3, the DNA is TGCGCCAGCAGCTGGGACCTGGCGAACACCGGGGAGCTGTTTTTT. Protein product: CASSWDLANTGELFF.

Here the CDR3 reads CASSLGRGLGTEAFF. CDR3 DNA sequence: TGTGCCAGCAGCTTGGGGCGGGGGTTGGGCACTGAAGCTTTCTTT. The chain carries TRBV5-5 and TRBJ1-1; the D gene is possibly TRBD1 (5 bases). This CDR3 is 15 amino acids long. Germline values: CDR1 SGHKS, CDR2 YYEKEE (reference sequence). V gave up 0 bases and J gave up 4 bases, with 13 bases separating them.

The chain is built from TRBV5-4 and TRBJ2-5; D ambiguous. The CDR3 spans 14 residues. The germline V gene has CDR1 SGHNT and CDR2 YYREEE (reference sequence). Deletions cut 1 base from V and 5 bases from J, with 12 bases between. CDR3 sequence (DNA): TGTGCCAGCAGCTTGCTTCACATGGGGGAGACCCAGTACTTC. Translation gives CASSLLHMGETQYF. The full variable domain, its missing parts supplied by reference TRBV5-4 and TRBJ2-5, is ETGVTQSPTHLIKTRGQQVTLRCSSQSGHNTVSWYQQALGQGPQFIFQYYREEENGRGNFPPRFSGLQFPNYSSELNVNALELDDSALYLCASSLLHMGETQYFGPGTRLLVL.

The V call is TRBV5-1, the J call TRBJ2-7, with TRBD1 matching 7 bases. After removal of 2 bases from V and 2 bases from J, the junction contained 7 bases not matched to a gene. CDR1 is SGHRS, CDR2 YFSETQ, per germline. The CDR3 totals 15 residues. This CDR3 reads CASSLPGQLPYEQYF. The CDR3 DNA reads as TGCGCCAGCAGCTTACCGGGACAGCTCCCCTACGAGCAGTACTTC.